This is a list of T cell receptor beta chains from one sample in a study of preoperative IRX-2 immunotherapy in early breast cancer. This table comes from immunoSEQ multiplex PCR, and its TCRdb copy is limited to in-frame clones, with some not included. This sample carries 20,000 to 30,000 clones, approximately 78% of them seen once, and the ten largest clones take over 1%. The source was lymph node tissue, collected after IRX-2 immunotherapy. All receptors derive from a human donor with breast cancer. The conserved cysteine and the conserved F or W are not part of the CDR3 here.

V: TRBV15; J: TRBJ1-1; CDR3: ATSRSLGTGLTEAF
V: TRBV6-8; J: TRBJ1-1; CDR3: ASSYWTGDTEAF
V: TRBV18; J: TRBJ1-2; CDR3: ASSSSAGGYGYT
V: TRBV18; J: TRBJ1-2; CDR3: ASSPQGLKYGYT
V: TRBV19; J: TRBJ1-5; CDR3: ASRKEQAYNQPQH
V: TRBV7-1; J: TRBJ2-2; CDR3: ASSRGQSGELF
V: TRBV18; J: TRBJ1-5; CDR3: ASSLSSDSNQPQH
V: TRBV7-6; J: TRBJ2-5; CDR3: ASSLASLDRVQETQY
V: TRBV10-2; J: TRBJ2-1; CDR3: ASTPQPDGQQF
V: TRBV15; J: TRBJ1-5; CDR3: ATSRDSIRENSNQPQH
V: TRBV11-3; J: TRBJ2-2; CDR3: ASSLEVTNTGELF
V: TRBV5-1; J: TRBJ1-6; CDR3: ASSPSSYNSPLH
V: TRBV6-8; J: TRBJ2-5; CDR3: ASSYPARGMETQY
V: TRBV19; J: TRBJ1-3; CDR3: ASTSGTTLSGNTIY
V: TRBV6-4; J: TRBJ2-3; CDR3: ASSDSLGQHPSTDTQY
V: TRBV10-2; J: TRBJ2-3; CDR3: ASSELGDTQY
V: TRBV5-1; J: TRBJ1-1; CDR3: ASSLYGRDTEAF
V: TRBV19; J: TRBJ2-2; CDR3: ASSRHMDRITGELF
V: TRBV18; J: TRBJ1-1; CDR3: ASSQTDMNTEAF
V: TRBV28; J: TRBJ1-4; CDR3: ASSGTGGGEKLF
V: TRBV14; J: TRBJ1-1; CDR3: ASSRGHNTEAF
V: TRBV5-8; J: TRBJ1-2; CDR3: ASGRALNYGYT
V: TRBV9; J: TRBJ2-2; CDR3: ASSETNLNTGELF
V: TRBV19; J: TRBJ1-2; CDR3: ASRPLRDPPVFYGYT
V: TRBV28; J: TRBJ1-5; CDR3: ASNSNWGPQH
V: TRBV18; J: TRBJ2-7; CDR3: ASSPGPWNGEQY
V: TRBV18; J: TRBJ1-1; CDR3: ASSIGQGRNTEAF
V: TRBV5-1; J: TRBJ1-4; CDR3: ASSLQGLKGEKLF
V: TRBV19; J: TRBJ2-3; CDR3: ASKGNTGLTDTQY
V: TRBV6-8; J: TRBJ2-5; CDR3: ASSRGGETQY
V: TRBV5-1; J: TRBJ2-5; CDR3: ASSITLGGAETQY
V: TRBV25-1; J: TRBJ1-1; CDR3: ASSPQDSRGPEAF
V: TRBV5-1; J: TRBJ1-1; CDR3: ASHTRGGNGWTEAF
V: TRBV29-1; J: TRBJ1-1; CDR3: SVEHTGRRTEAF
V: TRBV19; J: TRBJ1-1; CDR3: ASISVWGANTEAF
V: TRBV6-8; J: TRBJ2-2; CDR3: ASSRLGQATGELF
V: TRBV30; J: TRBJ2-1; CDR3: AWNTGRSYNEQF
V: TRBV6-8; J: TRBJ1-2; CDR3: ASRQGVWYGYT
V: TRBV30; J: TRBJ1-1; CDR3: AWSVMRGRVTEAF
V: TRBV6-4; J: TRBJ1-5; CDR3: ASSYSILGQGGQPQH
V: TRBV18; J: TRBJ1-5; CDR3: ASSKTSAFNQPQH
V: TRBV29-1; J: TRBJ1-5; CDR3: SVSGGASNQPQH
V: TRBV6-8; J: TRBJ1-4; CDR3: ASKRTQGREKLF
V: TRBV11-3; J: TRBJ2-4; CDR3: ASSTPGRGVTKNIQY
V: TRBV4-1; J: TRBJ2-2; CDR3: ASSQVSGGTGELF
V: TRBV12-2; J: TRBJ1-1; CDR3: ASRGKRGMNTEAF